The 10 T cell receptor beta chains reported below all come from one sample, sequenced in a study of technical replicates of blood from several donors. Some clones are missing from TCRdb's copy, which holds only in-frame ones; the method was immunoSEQ multiplex PCR. The data contain about 70,000 clones, about 94% of them singletons. Sequencing was done on a sample of T cells isolated from PBMCs. These receptors were collected from a human donor in good health.

This chain's CDR3 is CASSLEQGDVYEQYF. Written as DNA, the CDR3 is TGTGCCAGCAGCTTGGAACAGGGGGACGTCTACGAGCAGTACTTC. The chain uses TRBV7-9 and TRBJ2-7; 8 bases line up with TRBD1. Germline V gene sequence: CDR1 SEHNR, CDR2 FQNEAQ (reference sequence). The V gene end was trimmed by 3 bases and the J gene end by 3 bases; junction bases not matched to a gene: 7. The CDR3 consists of 15 residues.

CDR3 region: CSVESGFGNTIYF. The CDR3 bases are TGCAGCGTTGAGTCCGGGTTTGGAAACACCATATATTTT. The chain carries TRBV29-1 and TRBJ1-3; no definite D call. The CDR3 sequence is 13 residues long. Germline values: CDR1 SQVTM, CDR2 ANQGSEA. V lost 3 bases, J lost 3 bases, and 9 bases lay in between.

CDR3 protein: CASSGTGTGNTEAFF. Here the CDR3 DNA reads TGCGCCAGCAGCGGAACCGGGACAGGGAACACTGAAGCTTTCTTT. V and J are TRBV5-1 and TRBJ1-1; 8 bases line up with TRBD1. This CDR3 has 15 amino acids. Per the germline V gene, CDR1 is SGHRS and CDR2 is YFSETQ. Trimming at V came to 4 bases and at J to 1 base, leaving 6 bases not matched to a gene.

The rearrangement uses TRBV13 and TRBJ1-1; D call uncertain. Trimming took off 0 bases at V and 1 base at J, with 6 bases between the two ends. In germline, CDR1 is PRHDT, CDR2 FYEKMQ (reference sequence). The CDR3 sequence is 14 residues long. In nucleotides, the CDR3 is TGTGCCAGCAGCTTAGGAGAGGGGAACACTGAAGCTTTCTTT. Its translation is CASSLGEGNTEAFF. The full variable domain, completed using reference TRBV13 and TRBJ1-1, is AAGVIQSPRHLIKEKRETATLKCYPIPRHDTVYWYQQGPGQDPQFLISFYEKMQSDKGSIPDRFSAQQFSDYHSELNMSSLELGDSALYFCASSLGEGNTEAFFGQGTRLTVV.

This rearrangement joins TRBV6-5 to TRBJ2-1, with 11 bases fitting TRBD2. The CDR3 loop spans 14 amino acids. The V gene's germline CDR1 is MNHEY and CDR2 SVGAGI. Trimming took 5 bases from V and 8 from J; bases not matched to a gene: 5. The CDR3 bases are TGTGCCAGCAGTAGGACTAGCGGGTATCATGAGCAGTTCTTC. It is translated as CASSRTSGYHEQFF.

The chain carries TRBV9 and TRBJ2-7; no reliable D call. The CDR3 is 14 amino acids. Deletions cut 0 bases from V and 1 base from J, with 8 bases between. Germline V CDR1 and CDR2: SGDLS, YYNGEE. In DNA, the CDR3 is TGTGCCAGCAGCGTAGCTGTCCTATCCTACGAGCAGTACTTC. It is translated as CASSVAVLSYEQYF.

The V and J genes are TRBV6-6 and TRBJ2-3; D remains ambiguous. The ends were cut back, 5 bases at V and 4 bases at J, with 10 bases in the middle. This CDR3 has 13 amino acids. CDR1 and CDR2 from the germline V gene are MNHNY and SVGAGI (reference sequence). In nucleotides, the CDR3 is TGTGCCAGCAGTAGCGTAGGCCCAGATACGCAGTATTTT. Its protein product is CASSSVGPDTQYF.

The CDR3 here is CASTSGSTDTQYF. DNA for the CDR3: TGTGCCAGTACTAGCGGGAGCACAGATACGCAGTATTTT. V usage is TRBV7-9 and J usage is TRBJ2-3, with TRBD2 identical over 9 bases. This CDR3 comprises 13 residues. V was clipped by 9 bases and J by 0 bases; unmatched bases: 1. CDR1 and CDR2 (germline): SEHNR, FQNEAQ (reference sequence).

The chain couples TRBV21-1 to TRBJ2-7; the table calls TRBD1, which could not be checked here. TRBV21-1 is marked as a pseudogene. CDR3 length equals 17 residues. In nucleotides, the CDR3 is TGTGCCAGCAGCAATAAGGACCGGGACAGTCCCTCCTACGAGCAGTACTTC. Protein: CASSNKDRDSPSYEQYF.

V usage is TRBV7-9 and J usage is TRBJ2-3, with 10 bases identical to TRBD2. The CDR3 is 16 amino acids. Trimming removed 1 base from V and 0 bases from J; junction bases left unmatched: 1. CDR1 is SEHNR, CDR2 FQNEAQ, per germline (reference sequence). CDR3 DNA sequence: TGTGCCAGCAGCTTAGGACTAGCGGGCAGCACAGATACGCAGTATTTT. Encoded protein: CASSLGLAGSTDTQYF.